One sample yielded the 25 T cell receptor beta chains listed below, sequenced in a study of cytomegalovirus exposure and HLA in healthy donors. Primers included in the PCR were 60 Vbeta and 13 Jbeta primers. Data came from immunoSEQ multiplex PCR; TCRdb stores just in-frame clones and leaves some out. The sample lists roughly 200,000 clones; 75% to 85% were seen once. Material: PBMCs. The receptors derive from a woman in her forties or fifties in good health and CMV-seronegative.

This rearrangement joins TRBV5-1 to TRBJ2-6, with 7 bases matching TRBD2. Germline CDR1 and CDR2: SGHRS and YFSETQ. The V gene end was trimmed by 6 bases and the J gene end by 0 bases; junction bases not matched to a gene: 15. This CDR3 spans 19 amino acids. CDR3: CASTRTRLRLGSGANVLTF. In DNA, the CDR3 is TGCGCCAGCACCCGGACTAGATTGAGACTCGGCTCTGGGGCCAACGTCCTGACTTTC.

The rearrangement uses TRBV28 and TRBJ2-3; D might be TRBD2 (6 bases). Germline-derived CDR1 and CDR2 are MDHEN and SYDVKM. Trimming cost V 5 bases and J 4 bases, with 19 bases left between them. CDR3 length: 16 amino acids. CDR3 amino acids: CASSPINGRIADTQYF. CDR3 bases: TGTGCCAGCAGTCCAATCAACGGGAGAATCGCAGATACGCAGTATTTT.

This chain connects TRBV4-1 to TRBJ1-6; D is unclear. The V and J ends lost 4 bases and 2 bases respectively, with 12 bases between them. Germline CDR1 reads MGHRA; CDR2 reads YSYEKL. The CDR3 runs 16 residues. The CDR3 DNA reads as TGCGCCAGCAGCCCCCAGGCCCAGGCCTATAATTCACCCCTCCACTTT. Its translation: CASSPQAQAYNSPLHF.

This chain links TRBV15 with TRBJ2-7, with D perhaps TRBD1 (5 bases). The germline gives CDR1 LNHNV, CDR2 YYDKDF (reference sequence). V was clipped by 3 bases and J by 0 bases, with 15 bases between them. The length of the CDR3 is 16 residues. CDR3 sequence reads: CATSSGPDSISYEQYF. CDR3 sequence (DNA): TGTGCCACCAGCAGTGGACCCGACAGTATCTCCTACGAGCAGTACTTC.

The V and J genes are TRBV4-1 and TRBJ2-5; D is possibly TRBD1 (6 bases). Judging by the DNA end, TRBJ2-7 fits better; the J call may be wrong. This CDR3 has 14 amino acids. Per germline, CDR1 MGHRA and CDR2 YSYEKL. CDR3: CASSHGRGAYEQYF. The DNA of the CDR3 is TGCGCCAGCAGCCACGGCAGGGGAGCCTACGAGCAGTACTTC.

The V gene is TRBV30, the J gene TRBJ2-7, with D uncertain. V lost 2 bases to trimming and J lost 4 bases, with 6 bases between them. Germline V gives CDR1 GTSNPN, CDR2 SVGIG (reference sequence). CDR3 length equals 11 residues. The DNA for the CDR3 is TGTGCCTGGAGTCGAACTTACGAGCAGTACTTC. Translated, it gives CAWSRTYEQYF.

This clone was picked up a small number of times. This chain links TRBV27 with TRBJ1-5; 7 bases agree with TRBD1. The CDR3 is 16 amino acids. The V gene end was trimmed by 6 bases and the J gene end by 3 bases; junction bases not matched to a gene: 11. The germline V gene has CDR1 MNHEY and CDR2 SMNVEV (reference sequence). The CDR3 bases are TGTGCCAGCAGCCAAACTTATGGACAGGTCAATCAGCCCCAGCATTTT. Residues: CASSQTYGQVNQPQHF.

V usage is TRBV19 and J usage is TRBJ2-1, with TRBD2 identical over 8 bases. CDR1 is LNHDA, CDR2 SQIVND, per germline (reference sequence). The ends lost 3 bases at V and 1 base at J; junction bases unmatched: 5. There are 16 residues in the CDR3. CDR3 sequence reads: CASSIQRETSYNEQFF. Here the CDR3 DNA reads TGTGCCAGTAGTATCCAGCGGGAGACATCCTACAATGAGCAGTTCTTC.

The chain combines TRBV11-2 with TRBJ2-5; tentatively, D is TRBD1 (6 bases). The V gene lost 5 bases and the J gene lost 6 bases, with 22 bases spanning the gap. CDR1 is SGHAT, CDR2 FQNNGV, per germline. The CDR3 runs to 16 residues. CDR3 DNA sequence: TGTGCCAGCAGCGGTCAGTCGGCGGAGAGGGGGAAGACCCAGTACTTC. Its protein product is CASSGQSAERGKTQYF.

This clone has more than one count but fewer than ten. This rearrangement joins TRBV27 to TRBJ2-7; 7 positions agree with TRBD2. Trimming took 2 bases from V and 4 from J; bases not matched to a gene: 8. The germline V gene has CDR1 MNHEY and CDR2 SMNVEV (reference sequence). This CDR3 is 15 amino acids long. The DNA of the CDR3 is TGTGCCAGCAGTTTAAGTGGGGGAGGGCCTTACGAGCAGTACTTC. Protein sequence: CASSLSGGGPYEQYF.

The V call is TRBV15, the J call TRBJ2-1; weak D call: TRBD2 (6 bases). The V gene's germline CDR1 is LNHNV and CDR2 YYDKDF (reference sequence). CDR3 length equals 17 residues. V lost 7 bases, J lost 0 bases, and 19 bases lay in between. CDR3 nucleotides: TGTGCCACCACTATTACACCCCGGGAGAGCTCCTACAATGAGCAGTTCTTC. It codes for CATTITPRESSYNEQFF.

This chain uses TRBV4-1 with TRBJ1-2; D not certain. The CDR3 runs 15 residues. The germline V gene has CDR1 MGHRA and CDR2 YSYEKL. V was trimmed by 0 bases and J by 0 bases, leaving 8 bases between them. Here the CDR3 reads CASSQEGRPNYGYTF. CDR3 in DNA: TGCGCCAGCAGCCAAGAGGGCAGACCTAACTATGGCTACACCTTC.

The chain is built from TRBV7-9 and TRBJ2-7; TRBD1 aligns across 9 bases. Trimming at V came to 4 bases and at J to 2 bases, leaving 3 bases not matched to a gene. Germline values: CDR1 SEHNR, CDR2 FQNEAQ (reference sequence). This CDR3 has 14 residues. CDR3: CASSSRTGAYEQYF. The CDR3 DNA is TGTGCCAGCAGCTCTCGGACAGGGGCCTACGAGCAGTACTTC.

The chain recombines TRBV28 with TRBJ2-7; a weak D match, TRBD2 (5 bases). The CDR3 runs to 14 residues. Germline V lookup: CDR1 MDHEN, CDR2 SYDVKM. Trimming pared 11 bases from V and 2 bases from J, leaving 19 bases between. The CDR3 region has the DNA TGTGCCGCCGGCCGCGAAATCGGGACCTACGAGCAGTACTTC. Translation: CAAGREIGTYEQYF. Full variable domain (rest looked up from reference TRBV28 and TRBJ2-7): DVKVTQSSRYLVKRTGEKVFLECVQDMDHENMFWYRQDPGLGLRLIYFSYDVKMKEKGDIPEGYSVSREKKERFSLILESASTNQTSMYLCAAGREIGTYEQYFGPGTRLTVT.

V and J are TRBV13 and TRBJ2-3, with 9 bases matching TRBD1. The CDR3 contains 15 residues. J lost 5 bases, V lost 5 bases, and 8 bases had no gene match. CDR1 and CDR2 (germline): PRHDT, FYEKMQ (reference sequence). The CDR3 protein is CASSKQGAEEDTQYF. DNA for the CDR3: TGTGCCAGCAGCAAACAGGGGGCAGAAGAAGATACGCAGTATTTT.

The chain uses TRBV19 and TRBJ2-5; a possible D gene is TRBD2 (6 bases). The V end was cut by 1 base, the J end by 3 bases, with 12 bases between. The CDR3 length is 15 residues. Germline CDR1 LNHDA, CDR2 SQIVND (reference sequence). CDR3 coding DNA: TGTGCCAGTAGTATAGCTAGCGCGGGGAAAGAGACCCAGTACTTC. It specifies CASSIASAGKETQYF.

The rearrangement joins TRBV28 to TRBJ2-6; tentatively, D is TRBD2 (5 bases). The CDR3 covers 18 residues. The ends were cut back, 1 base at V and 0 bases at J, with 13 bases in the middle. The germline gives CDR1 MDHEN, CDR2 SYDVKM. In DNA, the CDR3 is TGTGCCAGCAGTTTATTGAGGGAATTATACTCTGGGGCCAACGTCCTGACTTTC. Protein product: CASSLLRELYSGANVLTF.

The rearrangement uses TRBV18 and TRBJ2-6; 7 bases line up with TRBD2. CDR1 is KGHSH, CDR2 LQKENI, per germline. This CDR3 has 18 residues. V was pared by 8 bases and J by 0 bases, with 13 bases of the junction left unmatched. Here the CDR3 reads CASHHRRESISGANVLTF. The CDR3, as DNA: TGTGCCAGCCACCATCGGCGGGAGAGCATCTCTGGGGCCAACGTCCTGACTTTC. Full variable domain (remainder filled in from reference TRBV18 and TRBJ2-6): NAGVMQNPRHLVRRRGQEARLRCSPMKGHSHVYWYRQLPEEGLKFMVYLQKENIIDESGMPKERFSAEFPKEGPSILRIQQVVRGDSAAYFCASHHRRESISGANVLTFGAGSRLTVL.

The J gene is TRBJ2-3, the V gene TRBV6-1, with 12 bases identical to TRBD2. The CDR3 is 14 residues long. Germline CDR1 and CDR2: MNHNS and SASEGT. Trimming cost V 6 bases and J 3 bases; bases outside gene matches: 1. Written as DNA, the CDR3 is TGTGCCAGCAGAACTAGCGGGAGGACAGATACGCAGTATTTT. Residues: CASRTSGRTDTQYF.

The chain is built from TRBV5-1 and TRBJ1-1; the match to TRBD1 covers 9 bases. This CDR3 has 15 amino acids. V was pared by 4 bases and J by 4 bases, with 8 bases of the junction left unmatched. In germline, CDR1 is SGHRS, CDR2 YFSETQ. The CDR3 DNA is TGCGCCAGCAGCGCCGGAGGGACAGGGCCCACTGAAGCTTTCTTT. Amino acid sequence: CASSAGGTGPTEAFF.

This chain connects TRBV29-1 to TRBJ2-3, with 10 bases aligning to TRBD2. CDR3 length equals 15 residues. CDR1 SQVTM and CDR2 ANQGSEA come from the germline V gene. Trimming removed 7 bases from V and 1 base from J; junction bases left unmatched: 8. The CDR3 here is CSASVGTSGTDTQYF. The CDR3 DNA reads as TGCAGCGCCTCTGTCGGGACTAGCGGCACAGATACGCAGTATTTT.

V and J are TRBV27 and TRBJ1-2; TRBD1 matches 9 bases. Trimming at V came to 5 bases and at J to 3 bases, leaving 4 bases not matched to a gene. Germline CDR1 reads MNHEY; CDR2 reads SMNVEV (reference sequence). This CDR3 spans 14 amino acids. CDR3 coding DNA: TGTGCCAGCAGTCCCCGGACAGGGGACTATGGCTACACCTTC. Protein product: CASSPRTGDYGYTF.

This clone was recorded a few times. The gene calls are TRBV5-1 and TRBJ2-1; 13 positions match TRBD2. The CDR3 length is 15 residues. With V trimmed by 2 bases and J by 7 bases, 3 bases remained unmatched. The germline gives CDR1 SGHRS, CDR2 YFSETQ. The CDR3 DNA is TGCGCCAGCAGCTTTGGACTAGCGGGAGTTAATGAGCAGTTCTTC. It specifies CASSFGLAGVNEQFF.

The chain has TRBV9 and TRBJ2-1, with 10 nucleotides matching TRBD2. The CDR3 consists of 17 residues. Per the germline V gene, CDR1 is SGDLS and CDR2 is YYNGEE. With 2 bases clipped from V and 9 bases from J, the junction kept 14 bases outside the gene matches. The CDR3 coding sequence is TGTGCCAGCAGCGTCCTTCCTAGCGGGAGAAGTGGTGGTGAGCAGTTCTTC. The encoded protein is CASSVLPSGRSGGEQFF.

V gene TRBV29-1 combines with J gene TRBJ2-3; TRBD2 matches at 16 bases. CDR1 and CDR2 from the germline V gene are SQVTM and ANQGSEA. The CDR3 loop spans 19 amino acids. After removal of 4 bases from V and 3 bases from J, the junction contained 13 bases not matched to a gene. As DNA, the CDR3 is TGCAGCGTTGGGGGGACTAGCGGGAGGGTTGGGATTTTTACAGATACGCAGTATTTT. Protein sequence: CSVGGTSGRVGIFTDTQYF.